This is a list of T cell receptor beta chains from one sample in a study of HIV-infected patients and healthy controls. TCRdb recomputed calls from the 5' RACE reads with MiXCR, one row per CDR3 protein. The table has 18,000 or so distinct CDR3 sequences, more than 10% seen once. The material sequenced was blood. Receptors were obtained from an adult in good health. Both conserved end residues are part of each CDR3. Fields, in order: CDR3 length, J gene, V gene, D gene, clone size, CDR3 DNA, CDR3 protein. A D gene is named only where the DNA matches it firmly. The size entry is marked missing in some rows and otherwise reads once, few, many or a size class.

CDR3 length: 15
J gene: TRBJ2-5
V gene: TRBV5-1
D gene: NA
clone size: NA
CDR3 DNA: TGCGCCAGCACGGGGGCACAGAATAAACAAGAGACCCAGTACTTC
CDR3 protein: CASTGAQNKQETQYF

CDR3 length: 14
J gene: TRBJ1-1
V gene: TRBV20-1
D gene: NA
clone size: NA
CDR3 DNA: TGCAGTGCTAGAGACAGGGGCCTGAACACTGAAGCTTTCTTT
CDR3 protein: CSARDRGLNTEAFF

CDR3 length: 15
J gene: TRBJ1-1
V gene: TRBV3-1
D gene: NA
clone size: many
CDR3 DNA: TGTGCCAGCAGCCAAGATTTTCGGGAGGATACTGAAGCTTTCTTT
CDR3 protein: CASSQDFREDTEAFF

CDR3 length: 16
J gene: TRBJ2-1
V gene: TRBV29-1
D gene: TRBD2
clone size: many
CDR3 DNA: TGCAGCGTTGAGGGGTTGCGGGGGGGCCGGTACAATGAGCAGTTCTTC
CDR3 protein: CSVEGLRGGRYNEQFF

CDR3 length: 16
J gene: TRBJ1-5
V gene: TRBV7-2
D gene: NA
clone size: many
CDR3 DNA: TGTGCCAGCAGCTTAGCGCGATCGGGTAGCAATCAGCCCCAGCATTTT
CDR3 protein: CASSLARSGSNQPQHF

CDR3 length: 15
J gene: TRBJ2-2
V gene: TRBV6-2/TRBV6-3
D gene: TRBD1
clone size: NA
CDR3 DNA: TGTGCCAGCAGTACAGGGGGTGCTAACACCGGGGAGCTGTTTTTT
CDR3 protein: CASSTGGANTGELFF

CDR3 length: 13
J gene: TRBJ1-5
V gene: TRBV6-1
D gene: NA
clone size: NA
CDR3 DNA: TGTGCCAGCAGTGATGAGGAGACTCAGCCCCAGCATTTT
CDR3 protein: CASSDEETQPQHF

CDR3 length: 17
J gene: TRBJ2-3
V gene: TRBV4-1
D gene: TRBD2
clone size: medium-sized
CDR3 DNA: TGCGCCAGCAGCCAAGATGAAACTAGGCTAGCGGTGGATACGCAGTATTTT
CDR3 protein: CASSQDETRLAVDTQYF

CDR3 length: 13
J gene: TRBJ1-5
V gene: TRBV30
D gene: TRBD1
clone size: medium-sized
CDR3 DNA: TGTGCCTGGAGTGTGGACAGGGCTCAGCCCCAGCATTTT
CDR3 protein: CAWSVDRAQPQHF

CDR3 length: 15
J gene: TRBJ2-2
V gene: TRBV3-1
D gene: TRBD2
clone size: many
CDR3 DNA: TGTGCCAGCAGCCACGGGGGGAAGAACACCGGGGAGCTGTTTTTT
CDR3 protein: CASSHGGKNTGELFF

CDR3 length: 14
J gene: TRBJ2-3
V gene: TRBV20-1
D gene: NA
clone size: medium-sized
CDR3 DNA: TGCAGTGCCCCGGGCCGGATAAGCACAGATACGCAGTATTTT
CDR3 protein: CSAPGRISTDTQYF

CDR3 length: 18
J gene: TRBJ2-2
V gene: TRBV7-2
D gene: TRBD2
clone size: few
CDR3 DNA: TGTGCCAGCAGGGAACGAGGTGGCGGGGGGCTCAACACCGGGGAGCTGTTTTTT
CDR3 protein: CASRERGGGGLNTGELFF

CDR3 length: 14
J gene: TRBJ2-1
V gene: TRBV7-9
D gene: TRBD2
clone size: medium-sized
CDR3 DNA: TGTGCCACTCAGCGGGGGGAGTCCTACAATGAGCAGTTCTTC
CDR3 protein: CATQRGESYNEQFF

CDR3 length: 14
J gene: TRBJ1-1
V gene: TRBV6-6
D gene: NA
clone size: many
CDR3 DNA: TGTGCCAGCAGTCCTTTGGGACCCCCCACTGAAGCTTTCTTT
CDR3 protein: CASSPLGPPTEAFF

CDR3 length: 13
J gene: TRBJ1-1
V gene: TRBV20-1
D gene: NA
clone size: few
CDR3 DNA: TGCAGTGCTTTACAGGGCGCGAACACTGAAGCTTTCTTT
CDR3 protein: CSALQGANTEAFF

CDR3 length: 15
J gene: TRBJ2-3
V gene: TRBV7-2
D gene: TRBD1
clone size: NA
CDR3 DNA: TGTGCCAGCAGCTCCACCGGGACAGGGGTCGATACGCAGTATTTT
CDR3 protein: CASSSTGTGVDTQYF

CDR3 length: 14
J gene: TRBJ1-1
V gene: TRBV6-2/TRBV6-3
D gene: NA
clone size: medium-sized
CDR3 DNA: TGTGCCAGCAGTTCCCAGGGAAAGAACACTGAAGCTTTCTTT
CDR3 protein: CASSSQGKNTEAFF

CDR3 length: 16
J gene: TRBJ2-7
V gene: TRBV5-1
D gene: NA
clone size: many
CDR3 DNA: TGCGCCAGCAGGGAGGGAATCGGGACATCCTCCTACGAGCAGTACTTC
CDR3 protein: CASREGIGTSSYEQYF

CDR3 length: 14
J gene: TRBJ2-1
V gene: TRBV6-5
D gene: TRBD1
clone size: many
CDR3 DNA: TGTGCCAGCAGACGAGGAACAGGGGGCGGTGAGCAGTTCTTC
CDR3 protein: CASRRGTGGGEQFF

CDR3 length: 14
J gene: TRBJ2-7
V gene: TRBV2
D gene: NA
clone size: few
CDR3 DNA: TGTGCCAGCAGGGGGGATGCCCGGAGGTTTGAGCAGTACTTC
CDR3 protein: CASRGDARRFEQYF

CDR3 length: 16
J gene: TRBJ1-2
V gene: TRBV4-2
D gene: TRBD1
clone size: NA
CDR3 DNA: TGTGCCAGCAGCTCTTCCGGGACAGGTGGGGACTATGGCTACACCTTC
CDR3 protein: CASSSSGTGGDYGYTF

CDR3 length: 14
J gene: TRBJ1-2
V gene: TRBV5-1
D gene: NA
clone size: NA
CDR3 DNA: TGCGCCAGCAGCTTGGCGTTTACGGACTATGGCTACACCTTC
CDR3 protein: CASSLAFTDYGYTF

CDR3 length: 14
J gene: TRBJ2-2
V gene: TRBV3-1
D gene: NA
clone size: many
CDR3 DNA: TGTGCCAGCAGCCTACCCCATAACACCGGGGAGCTGTTTTTT
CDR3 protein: CASSLPHNTGELFF

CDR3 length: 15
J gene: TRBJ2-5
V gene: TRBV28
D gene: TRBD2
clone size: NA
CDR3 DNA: TGTGCCAGCAGTCCCCCCGGGACTAGCCTCGGGACCCAGTACTTC
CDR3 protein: CASSPPGTSLGTQYF

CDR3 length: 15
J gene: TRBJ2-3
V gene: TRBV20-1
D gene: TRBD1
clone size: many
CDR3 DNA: TGCAGTGCTCCCAAAGGGGCAGGGGGCAGAGATACGCAGTATTTT
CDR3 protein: CSAPKGAGGRDTQYF

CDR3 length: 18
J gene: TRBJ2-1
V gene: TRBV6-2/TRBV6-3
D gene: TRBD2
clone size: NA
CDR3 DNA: TGTGCCAGCAGTGTAGGGACTAGCTCCATCTTCTCCTACAATGAGCAGTTCTTC
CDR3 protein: CASSVGTSSIFSYNEQFF

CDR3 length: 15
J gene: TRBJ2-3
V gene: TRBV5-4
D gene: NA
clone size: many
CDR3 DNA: TGTGCCAGCAGCTTGGGGGTGACGAGCACAGATACGCAGTATTTT
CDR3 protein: CASSLGVTSTDTQYF

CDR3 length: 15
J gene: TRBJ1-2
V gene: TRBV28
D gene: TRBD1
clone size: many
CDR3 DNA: TGTGCCAGCAGTTTAACGGGACAGGGTAACTATGGCTACACCTTC
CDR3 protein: CASSLTGQGNYGYTF

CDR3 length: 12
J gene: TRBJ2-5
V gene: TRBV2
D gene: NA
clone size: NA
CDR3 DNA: TGTGCCAGCAGTGAACTCCAAGAGACCCAGTACTTC
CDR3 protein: CASSELQETQYF

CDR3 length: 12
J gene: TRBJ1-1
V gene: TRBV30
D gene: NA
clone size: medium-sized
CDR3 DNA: TGTGCCTGGACTCTCAGGGGCACTGAAGCTTTCTTT
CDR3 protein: CAWTLRGTEAFF

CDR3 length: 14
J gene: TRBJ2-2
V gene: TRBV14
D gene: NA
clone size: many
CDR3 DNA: TGTGCCAGCAGCGGTTACGGCGGCACCGGGGAGCTGTTTTTT
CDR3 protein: CASSGYGGTGELFF

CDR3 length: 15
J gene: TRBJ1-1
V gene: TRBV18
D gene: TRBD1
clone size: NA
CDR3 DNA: TGTGCCAGCTCCCGTGCGACAGGGTTGGACACTGAAGCTTTCTTT
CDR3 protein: CASSRATGLDTEAFF

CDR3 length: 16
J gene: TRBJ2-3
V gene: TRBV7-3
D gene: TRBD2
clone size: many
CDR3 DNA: TGTGCCAGCAGCCCCCAGCCGGGACTAGCGATAAATACGCAGTATTTT
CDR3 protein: CASSPQPGLAINTQYF

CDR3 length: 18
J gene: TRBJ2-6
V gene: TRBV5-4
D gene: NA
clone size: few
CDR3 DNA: TGTGCCAGCAGCGCTGGCATGGGGCGGACCTCTGGGGCCAACGTCCTGACTTTC
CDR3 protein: CASSAGMGRTSGANVLTF

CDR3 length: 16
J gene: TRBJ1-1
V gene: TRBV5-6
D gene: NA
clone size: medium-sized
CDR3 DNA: TGTGCCAGTTCTCCCAAAAGGGCACATATGAACACTGAAGCTTTCTTT
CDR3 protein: CASSPKRAHMNTEAFF

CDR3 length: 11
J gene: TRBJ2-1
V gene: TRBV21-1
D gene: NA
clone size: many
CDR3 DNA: TGTGCCAGCAACAGGGGGAATGAGCAGTTCTTC
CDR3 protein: CASNRGNEQFF

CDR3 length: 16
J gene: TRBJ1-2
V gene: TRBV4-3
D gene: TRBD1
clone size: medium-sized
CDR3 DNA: TGCGCCAGCAGCCTTAACCCACGGTCAGGGGGTGATGGCTACACCTTC
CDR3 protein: CASSLNPRSGGDGYTF

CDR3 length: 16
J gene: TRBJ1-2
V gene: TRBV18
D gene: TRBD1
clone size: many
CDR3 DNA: TGTGCCAGCTCACCGGGGAACAGGGGCATAAACTATGGCTACACCTTC
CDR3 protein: CASSPGNRGINYGYTF

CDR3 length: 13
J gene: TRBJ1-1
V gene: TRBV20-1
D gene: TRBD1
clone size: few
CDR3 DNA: TGCAGTGCTAGGCGAAGGGGGCGGTCTGAAGCTTTCTTT
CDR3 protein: CSARRRGRSEAFF

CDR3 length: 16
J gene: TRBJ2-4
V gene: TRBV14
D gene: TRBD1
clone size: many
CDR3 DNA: TGTGCCAGCAGCCCCTTAGTCGGCAGGGGGTTGAACATTCAGTACTTC
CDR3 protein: CASSPLVGRGLNIQYF

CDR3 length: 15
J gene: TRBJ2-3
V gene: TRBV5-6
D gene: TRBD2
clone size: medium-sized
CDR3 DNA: TGTGCCAGCAGCTTGTTTAGCGGGGGCACAGATACGCAGTATTTT
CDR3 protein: CASSLFSGGTDTQYF

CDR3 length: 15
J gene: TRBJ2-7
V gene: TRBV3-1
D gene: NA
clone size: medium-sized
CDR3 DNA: TGTGCCAGCAGCCAGCTTTTCCAGGGTTCCGGCGAGCAGTACTTC
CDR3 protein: CASSQLFQGSGEQYF

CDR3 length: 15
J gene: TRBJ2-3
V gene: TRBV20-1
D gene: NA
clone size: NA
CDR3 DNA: TGCAGTGCTGTACCAGGACCTTCTAGCACAGATACGCAGTATTTT
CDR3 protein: CSAVPGPSSTDTQYF

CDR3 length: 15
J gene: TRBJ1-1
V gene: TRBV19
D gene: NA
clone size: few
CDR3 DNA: TGTGCCAGTAGTAGAAACAGGGCGGTGAACACTGAAGCTTTCTTT
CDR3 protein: CASSRNRAVNTEAFF

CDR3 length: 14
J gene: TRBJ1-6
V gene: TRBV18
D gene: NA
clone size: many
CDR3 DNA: TGTGCCAGCTCACCGACAGGCTATAATTCACCCCTCCACTTT
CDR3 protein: CASSPTGYNSPLHF

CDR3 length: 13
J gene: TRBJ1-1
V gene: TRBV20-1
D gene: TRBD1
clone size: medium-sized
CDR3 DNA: TGCAGTGCAGCGCGGACAGGGGAAACTGAAGCTTTCTTT
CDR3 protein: CSAARTGETEAFF

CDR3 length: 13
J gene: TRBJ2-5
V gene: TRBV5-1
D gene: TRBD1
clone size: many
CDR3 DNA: TGCGCCAGCAGACAGGGGGCTCTAGAGACCCAGTACTTC
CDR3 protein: CASRQGALETQYF

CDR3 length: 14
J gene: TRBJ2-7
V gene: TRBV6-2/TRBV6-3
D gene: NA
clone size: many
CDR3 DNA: TGTGCCAGCAGCCCGACGCTGGAAGCCCACAGGGAGTACTTC
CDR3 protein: CASSPTLEAHREYF

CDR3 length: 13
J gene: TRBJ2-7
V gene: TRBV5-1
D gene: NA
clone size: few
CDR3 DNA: TGCGCCAGCAACCATACCGGGTCCGACGAGCAGTACTTC
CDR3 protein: CASNHTGSDEQYF